The entry below gives a single T cell receptor (beta chain) sequence along with its context. It has no known antigen specificity. No base quality values were provided; no much bigger clone lies one nucleotide off. The CDR3 sequence holds 12 residues, the cysteine and phenylalanine included. Only the CDR3 region is kept as DNA, spanning 36 bases read in frame from base 1. Cut back by 3 bases and 4 bases, the V and J ends lie 7 bases apart. CDR1 and CDR2 (SGHTA, FQGNSA) derive from the germline V gene. These data belong to a study of OX40 agonist ivuxolimab in advanced cancers. Regarding the research as a whole: Ivuxolimab was an agonistic, fully human IgG2 monoclonal antibody directed against OX40 (CD134), a costimulatory receptor. Prior anti-PD-1, anti-PD-L1 or anti-CTLA-4 therapy was permitted, and about two fifths of dose-escalation patients had received checkpoint inhibitors. Among the approximately 50 dose-escalation patients, 19 had hepatocellular carcinoma, approximately 15 melanoma, 9 renal cell carcinoma and 9 head and neck cancer. The paper reports the monotherapy dose-escalation portion (N of about 47 patients) of the phase I ivuxolimab trial. Partial responses were achieved by three dose-escalation patients, of whom one had hepatocellular carcinoma and two had cutaneous melanoma. Peripheral TCRbeta sequencing aimed to test whether ivuxolimab altered TCR sequence diversity and caused clonal T-cell expansion. In the dose-escalation cohort, approximately 82% of patients were male, and the mean age was approximately 64 years, with a range of about 20 to 79. Intravenous ivuxolimab was administered to patients every 2 weeks at six dose levels: 0.01, 0.1, 0.3, 1.5, 3 and 10 mg/kg.

The trial excluded patients who had a history of autoimmune disease or who were on systemic immunosuppression. Peripheral blood for TCR sequencing was drawn from every dose cohort at baseline, at cycle 4 day 1 and at cycle 7 day 1. The samples were taken from a phase I, first-in-human, multicenter, open-label dose-escalation trial of ivuxolimab. Adults with locally advanced or metastatic head and neck squamous cell, hepatocellular, melanoma or renal cell carcinoma were enrolled in the trial. Before TCR sequencing, CD4+ T cells and CD8+ T cells from peripheral blood were sorted into separate populations. Genomic DNA was extracted from sorted cells for sequencing of the TCRbeta CDR3 region. TCRbeta CDR3 regions were sequenced using the immunoSEQ Assay. TCRdb took over this immuneACCESS table, retaining in-frame rearrangements with V and J assigned. Such tables are incomplete; in checked studies, under half of the missing clones stem from an unresolved V gene, and the remainder is unexplained. This sample holds about 97,000 clones; 85% to 90% were observed only once. The ten largest account for roughly 5.5% of the sample.

Broad study findings and their caveats: Low levels of normalized T-cell clonal expansion were also shown by some nonresponding patients. In the 0.1-3.0 mg/kg groups, partial responders had among the lowest normalized peripheral clonal expansion, particularly in CD8+ T cells. After ivuxolimab, more expanded clones were found on average in CD8+ T cells than in CD4+ T cells. The antigen specificity of the clonally expanded peripheral T cells was not determined. At doses of 0.1 to 3.0 mg/kg, clonal expansion of both CD4+ and CD8+ blood T cells was observed from baseline to week 6.

This receptor chain uses TRBV7-2 and TRBJ2-7; TRBD1 is a weak D gene call, 6 bases matching. The TCR sequence derives from an adult with an advanced solid tumor such as melanoma, head and neck, liver or kidney cancer. Source: CD4+ or CD8+ T cells sorted from blood, taken in a trial of the OX40 agonist ivuxolimab. The nucleotide sequence reads as follows: TGTGCCAGCAGCTTCCAGGGGTACGAGCAGTACTTC. It specifies CASSFQGYEQYF.